A few counts support the clone carrying this TCR beta chain. The data belong to a study of identical twins. There are 16 residues in the CDR3. Germline assignment: CDR1 SGHTA and CDR2 FQGNSA. With 1 base removed from V and 5 bases from J, the gap between germline ends came to 12 bases. TCRdb independently ran MiXCR on the 5' RACE reads; one entry per CDR3 protein. The profile shows roughly 1,500,000 distinct CDR3 sequences, around 29% of them singletons. This rearrangement joins TRBV7-2 to TRBJ1-6; no firm D call. The origin of this receptor is a newborn girl in good health. Input material: cord blood. CDR3 bases: TGTGCCAGCAGCTTAGGTAGACGGAATGATAATTCACCCCTCCACTTT. Encoded protein: CASSLGRRNDNSPLHF. The full variable domain, its missing parts supplied by reference TRBV7-2 and TRBJ1-6, is GAGVSQSPSNKVTEKGKDVELRCDPISGHTALYWYRQSLGQGLEFLIYFQGNSAPDKSGLPSDRFSAERTGGSVSTLTIQRTQQEDSAVYLCASSLGRRNDNSPLHFGNGTRLTVT.